The 18 T cell receptor beta chains in this list originate from one sample, sequenced in a study of blood T cell repertoires in COVID-19. Data came from immunoSEQ multiplex PCR; TCRdb stores just in-frame clones and leaves some out. The table records roughly 430,000 clones, 88% of them present only once. Sequenced: PBMCs or T cells enriched from blood (not recorded which). The receptor source for this set is a woman aged 35 to 49 with acute COVID-19.

This clone has only one observation. The chain carries TRBV10-3 and TRBJ2-7; maybe TRBD2 (9 bases). This CDR3 is built from 14 residues. Germline V gene lookup returns CDR1 ENHRY and CDR2 SYGVKD. Between the trimmed V and J ends, which lost 3 bases and 7 bases, there was a span of 16 bases. This CDR3 reads CAISDPSGDREQYF. The DNA for the CDR3 is TGTGCCATCAGTGACCCTAGCGGGGACAGGGAGCAGTACTTC.

The CDR3 DNA follows: TGTGCCAGTAGTATAGGGACAGCCTACGAGCAGTACTTC. Translated, it gives CASSIGTAYEQYF. The chain couples TRBV19 to TRBJ2-7; weak D call: TRBD1 (6 bases). The CDR3 is made up of 13 amino acids. The V and J ends lost 1 base and 2 bases respectively, with 6 bases between them. Germline V gene lookup returns CDR1 LNHDA and CDR2 SQIVND (reference sequence).

The chain recombines TRBV5-1 with TRBJ2-1; 9 bases are a match to TRBD1. Germline V gives CDR1 SGHRS, CDR2 YFSETQ. This CDR3 is built from 15 residues. Trimming at V came to 4 bases and at J to 9 bases, leaving 11 bases not matched to a gene. The CDR3 loop reads CASSPWGTGWGEQFF. The CDR3 DNA follows: TGCGCCAGCAGCCCTTGGGGGACAGGGTGGGGTGAGCAGTTCTTC. The full variable domain, with the rest looked up from reference TRBV5-1 and TRBJ2-1, is KAGVTQTPRYLIKTRGQQVTLSCSPISGHRSVSWYQQTPGQGLQFLFEYFSETQRNKGNFPGRFSGRQFSNSRSEMNVSTLELGDSALYLCASSPWGTGWGEQFFGPGTRLTVL.

This clone was detected only once. The CDR3 nucleotides are TGTGCCAGCAGCTTAGGGACAGCAAGGAGCTCCTACGAGCAGTACTTC. This codes for CASSLGTARSSYEQYF. The V call is TRBV7-8, the J call TRBJ2-7; a weak D match, TRBD1 (6 bases). The CDR3 length is 16 residues. The germline V and J ends were trimmed by 1 base and 0 bases, with 13 bases remaining between them. Germline V gene sequence: CDR1 SGHVS, CDR2 FQNEAQ. Using reference TRBV7-8 and TRBJ2-7 for the parts outside the CDR3, the full variable domain is GAGVSQSPRYKVAKRGQDVALRCDPISGHVSLFWYQQALGQGPEFLTYFQNEAQLDKSGLPSDRFFAERPEGSVSTLKIQRTQQEDSAVYLCASSLGTARSSYEQYFGPGTRLTVT.

This clone was seen only once. This chain joins TRBV21-1 and TRBJ1-3. TRBV21-1 is noted as a pseudogene. CDR3 size: 19 residues. The CDR3 DNA reads as TGTGCCAGCAGCAAAGGAGTAAGTATCAGGCGGGTTGGGGGAAACACCATATATTTT. Its translation is CASSKGVSIRRVGGNTIYF.

This clone has only one observation. The chain combines TRBV15 with TRBJ2-7; tentatively, D is TRBD1 (5 bases). The germline CDR1 and CDR2 sequences are LNHNV and YYDKDF (reference sequence). Trimming pared 1 base from V and 7 bases from J, leaving 14 bases between. The CDR3 sequence is 14 residues long. CDR3 in amino acids: CATSRGGRVREQYF. CDR3 nucleotide sequence: TGTGCCACCAGCAGAGGGGGCAGGGTCAGGGAGCAGTACTTC. The whole variable domain, filled in from reference TRBV15 and TRBJ2-7, reads DAMVIQNPRYQVTQFGKPVTLSCSQTLNHNVMYWYQQKSSQAPKLLFHYYDKDFNNEADTPDNFQSRRPNTSFCFLDIRSPGLGDTAMYLCATSRGGRVREQYFGPGTRLTVT.

As for this clone: This sample also contains other DNA sequences that code for the same CDR3. The CDR3 DNA is TGTGCCAGCAGTTTTAGGGGGAACACTGAAGCTTTCTTT. The encoded protein is CASSFRGNTEAFF. The V and J genes are TRBV12-3 or TRBV12-4 and TRBJ1-1, with D possibly TRBD1 on 5 matching bases. Between the trimmed V and J ends, which lost 3 bases and 1 base, there was a span of 6 bases. The CDR3 length is 13 residues.

The chain joins TRBV19 to TRBJ1-4; 9 bases agree with TRBD1. This CDR3 spans 15 amino acids. Germline values: CDR1 LNHDA, CDR2 SQIVND (reference sequence). V was clipped by 5 bases and J by 6 bases; unmatched bases: 7. This chain's CDR3 is CASSSRWDRDEKLFF. As DNA, the CDR3 is TGTGCCAGTAGTTCCAGATGGGACAGGGATGAAAAACTGTTTTTT.

The J gene is TRBJ1-2, the V gene TRBV30; D remains ambiguous. V lost 3 bases and J lost 4, with 18 bases in between. The CDR3 runs to 15 residues. The germline V gene has CDR1 GTSNPN and CDR2 SVGIG (reference sequence). CDR3 DNA sequence: TGTGCCTGGAGATCATATCGACGGGGTGTCTATGGCTACACCTTC. This encodes CAWRSYRRGVYGYTF.

The chain combines TRBV5-4 with TRBJ1-1; D is possibly TRBD1 (5 bases). Between the trimmed V and J ends, which lost 1 base and 1 base, there was a span of 8 bases. The CDR3 loop spans 14 amino acids. In germline, CDR1 is SGHNT, CDR2 YYREEE (reference sequence). CDR3 DNA: TGTGCCAGCAGCTTGACAGGAAGGAACACTGAAGCTTTCTTT. This gives the protein CASSLTGRNTEAFF.

The genes are TRBV19 and TRBJ2-5, with 10 bases fitting TRBD1. Germline CDR1 is LNHDA and CDR2 is SQIVND (reference sequence). J was trimmed by 1 base and V by 6 bases; bases with no gene match: 5. The CDR3 spans 15 residues. The DNA for the CDR3 is TGTGCCAGTAGCAGGACAGGGGGACCCCAAGAGACCCAGTACTTC. Its translation: CASSRTGGPQETQYF. The variable domain in full, completed from reference TRBV19 and TRBJ2-5, reads DGGITQSPKYLFRKEGQNVTLSCEQNLNHDAMYWYRQDPGQGLRLIYYSQIVNDFQKGDIAEGYSVSREKKESFPLTVTSAQKNPTAFYLCASSRTGGPQETQYFGPGTRLLVL.

V usage is TRBV27 and J usage is TRBJ1-1, with D possibly matching TRBD1 (5 bases). CDR1 and CDR2 from the germline V gene are MNHEY and SMNVEV (reference sequence). V dropped 6 bases and J dropped 12 bases, with 20 bases sitting between them. The length of the CDR3 is 13 residues. CDR3 DNA sequence: TGTGCCAGCAGAGATCCCCGACAGCATGGACCTTTCTTT. Translated, it gives CASRDPRQHGPFF.

The rearrangement uses TRBV9 and TRBJ1-6; D is undetermined. V lost 0 bases and J lost 0, with 10 bases in between. Germline CDR1 is SGDLS and CDR2 is YYNGEE. The CDR3 runs to 17 residues. CDR3 coding DNA: TGTGCCAGCAGCGTAGCAGGCGGGAGCTCCTATAATTCACCCCTCCACTTT. Protein: CASSVAGGSSYNSPLHF.

The rearrangement joins TRBV11-2 to TRBJ2-2, with 7 bases fitting TRBD1. The CDR3 has 19 residues. Germline lookup yields CDR1 SGHAT and CDR2 FQNNGV. V lost 7 bases, J lost 4 bases, and 21 bases stayed unmatched. Written as DNA, the CDR3 is TGTGCCAGCACCCGAAGAGCCCCCGGGACAGCGGCTAGCACCGGGGAGCTGTTTTTT. Translation: CASTRRAPGTAASTGELFF.

This clone turned up a few times. The rearrangement links TRBV3-1 (or the pseudogene TRBV3-2) to TRBJ2-7; a possible D gene is TRBD2 (5 bases). CDR1 is LGHDT, CDR2 YNNKEL, per germline (reference sequence). This CDR3 comprises 16 residues. V was trimmed by 1 base and J by 3 bases, leaving 16 bases between them. The CDR3 nucleotides are TGTGCCAGCAGCCAAGCGGGGTCAAGAGAGCACTACGAGCAGTACTTC. It codes for CASSQAGSREHYEQYF.

The chain couples TRBV6-5 to TRBJ2-3; 13 positions match TRBD2. This CDR3 region has 15 residues. J lost 6 bases, V lost 6 bases, and 6 bases had no gene match. Germline V gives CDR1 MNHEY, CDR2 SVGAGI. The CDR3 region is CASSVLAGGVDTQYF. The CDR3 coding sequence is TGTGCCAGCAGCGTACTAGCGGGGGGGGTGGATACGCAGTATTTT.

The chain recombines TRBV2 with TRBJ1-2; 11 bases line up with TRBD1. Germline V gives CDR1 SNHLY, CDR2 FYNNEI. This CDR3 has 15 residues. Trimming cost V 1 base and J 5 bases; bases outside gene matches: 3. The CDR3 spells CASSEVGTGGYGYTF. CDR3 nucleotides: TGTGCCAGCAGTGAAGTCGGGACAGGGGGTTATGGCTACACCTTC.

V gene TRBV2 combines with J gene TRBJ1-1; D is unclear. This CDR3 region has 13 residues. CDR1 is SNHLY and CDR2 is FYNNEI in the germline V gene. Between the trimmed V and J ends, which lost 8 bases and 5 bases, there was a span of 15 bases. The CDR3: CASAPGSGTEAFF. The CDR3 DNA reads as TGTGCCAGCGCGCCGGGATCGGGGACTGAAGCTTTCTTT.